This TCR beta chain derives from a study of T-cell reconstitution after alpha-beta-depleted transplantation in children. In this sample, this clonotype turned up a few times. A TCRbeta library incorporating unique molecular identifiers was prepared. A single record per CDR3 protein comes from TCRdb applying MiXCR to the PCR reads. The data contain fewer than 750,000 distinct CDR3 sequences, roughly 23% of them singletons. The CDR3 is made up of 14 amino acids. This sample comprised PBMCs, mostly from graft donor cells, obtained 360 days after TCRalphabeta/CD19-depleted stem cell transplant. The origin of this receptor is a boy under two years old who had a stem cell transplant for acute myeloid leukemia, so the T cells may come from the graft donor. The genes are TRBV21-1 and TRBJ2-3. TRBV21-1 is annotated as a pseudogene. CDR3 sequence: CAARAGRNTDTQYF. CDR3 nucleotide sequence: TGTGCCGCCCGAGCCGGACGGAACACAGATACGCAGTATTTT.